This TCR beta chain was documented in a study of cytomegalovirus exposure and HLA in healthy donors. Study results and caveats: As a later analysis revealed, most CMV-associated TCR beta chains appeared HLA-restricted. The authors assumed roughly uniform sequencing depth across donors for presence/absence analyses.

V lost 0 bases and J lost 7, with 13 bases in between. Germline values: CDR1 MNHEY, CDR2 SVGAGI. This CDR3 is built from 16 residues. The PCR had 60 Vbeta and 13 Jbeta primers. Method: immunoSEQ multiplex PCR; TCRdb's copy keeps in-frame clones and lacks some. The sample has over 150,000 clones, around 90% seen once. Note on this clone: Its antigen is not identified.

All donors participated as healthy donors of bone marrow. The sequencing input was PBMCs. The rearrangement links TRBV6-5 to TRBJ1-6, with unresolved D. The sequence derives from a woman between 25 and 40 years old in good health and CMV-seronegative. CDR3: CASSYSPSPGNSPLHF. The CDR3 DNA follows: TGTGCCAGCAGTTACTCGCCAAGCCCCGGGAATTCACCCCTCCACTTT.